Below, one T cell receptor (beta chain) is given with its context. This CDR3 has 15 residues. V was pared by 2 bases and J by 5 bases, with 8 bases of the junction left unmatched. The germline gives CDR1 SGHNT, CDR2 YYREEE (reference sequence). Clones were read by immunoSEQ multiplex PCR, and TCRdb kept only the in-frame ones, dropping some. The data contain some 200,000 clones, approximately 70% of them singletons. These data are taken from a study of cytotoxic CD8 clonotypes in ibrutinib-treated CLL. This receptor was taken from a human donor with chronic lymphocytic leukemia. Here the sequenced sample was PBMCs, taken after 12 months of ibrutinib treatment. V and J are TRBV5-4 and TRBJ2-7; 9 bases map to TRBD1. The CDR3 loop is CASSFWDRVIHEQYF. CDR3 nucleotides: TGTGCCAGCAGCTTCTGGGACAGGGTTATCCACGAGCAGTACTTC.